This record looks at one T cell receptor (beta chain) sequence and its context. What it binds is unknown. This record comes from a study of cytomegalovirus exposure and HLA in healthy donors. Study outcomes and limitations: Later analysis suggested links between common viral pathogens and several top significant clusters. Cytomegalovirus-associated status was assigned to 164 TCR beta chains.

After removal of 2 bases from V and 4 bases from J, the junction contained 5 bases not matched to a gene. This CDR3 has 15 residues. In germline, CDR1 is GTSNPN, CDR2 SVGIG (reference sequence). The PCR ran on 60 Vbeta and 13 Jbeta primers. Method: immunoSEQ multiplex PCR; TCRdb's copy keeps in-frame clones and lacks some. The sample has 150,000 to 200,000 clones, roughly nine tenths seen once. Sequenced material: PBMCs. The rearrangement joins TRBV30 to TRBJ2-2; 9 nucleotides align to TRBD1. The sequence derives from a woman in her twenties or thirties in good health and CMV-seronegative. CDR3 sequence (DNA): TGTGCCTGGAGTAGGGGACAGGGAGGCACCGGGGAGCTGTTTTTT. As protein: CAWSRGQGGTGELFF.